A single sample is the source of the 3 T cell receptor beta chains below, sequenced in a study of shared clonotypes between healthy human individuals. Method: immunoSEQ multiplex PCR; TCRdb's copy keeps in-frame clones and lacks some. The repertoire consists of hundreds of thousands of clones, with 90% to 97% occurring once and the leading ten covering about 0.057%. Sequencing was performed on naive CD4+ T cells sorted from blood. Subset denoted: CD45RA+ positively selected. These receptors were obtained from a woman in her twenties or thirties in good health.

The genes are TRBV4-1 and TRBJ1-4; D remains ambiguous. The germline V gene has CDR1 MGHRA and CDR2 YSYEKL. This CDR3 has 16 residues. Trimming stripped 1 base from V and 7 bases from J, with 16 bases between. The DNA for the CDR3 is TGCGCCAGCAGCCAAGCTTCGACGGTGGGCCGTGAAAAACTGTTTTTT. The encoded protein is CASSQASTVGREKLFF.

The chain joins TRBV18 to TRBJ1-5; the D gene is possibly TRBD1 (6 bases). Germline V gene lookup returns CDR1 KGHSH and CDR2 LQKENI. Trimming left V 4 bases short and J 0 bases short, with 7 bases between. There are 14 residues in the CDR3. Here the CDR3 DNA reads TGTGCCAGCTCACGACAGGATAGCAATCAGCCCCAGCATTTT. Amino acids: CASSRQDSNQPQHF.

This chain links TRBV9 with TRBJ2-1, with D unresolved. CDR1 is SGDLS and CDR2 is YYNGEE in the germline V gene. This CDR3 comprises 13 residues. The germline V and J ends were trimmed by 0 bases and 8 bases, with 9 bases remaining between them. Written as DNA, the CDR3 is TGTGCCAGCAGCGTAGCTGGACCCCATGAGCAGTTCTTC. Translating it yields CASSVAGPHEQFF.